This T cell receptor (beta chain) appears in the sequencing data of a study of radiotherapy plus CTLA-4 blockade in lung cancer. Study context: Of the patients, around 17% showed objective responses and roughly 31% attained disease control. Broader study findings: Expansion of tumor-derived TCR clones was observed in blood after radiotherapy plus ipilimumab. Early blood T cell clone dynamics, with interferon-beta, were reported to best predict response.

The method was immunoSEQ multiplex PCR; TCRdb's version includes in-frame clones alone and lacks a portion of them. The sample yields around 80,000 clones, under 90% seen once. This CDR3 comprises 17 residues. V shed 5 bases and J shed 0 bases, with 19 bases lying between them. Germline V gives CDR1 MDHEN, CDR2 SYDVKM. Worth noting for this clone: The antigen remains unidentified.

Those with chemo-refractory metastatic non-small-cell lung cancer were treated with focal radiation combined with CTLA-4 blockade using ipilimumab. This specimen consisted of peripheral blood, obtained from a patient treated with radiotherapy plus ipilimumab. This TCR derives from a human donor with non-small cell lung cancer who had stable disease on radiotherapy plus ipilimumab. The chain recombines TRBV28 with TRBJ1-1; D uncertain. In DNA form, the CDR3 reads TGTGCCAGCAGTGCTTTACTCGAGGACCGATTGAACACTGAAGCTTTCTTT. This codes for CASSALLEDRLNTEAFF.